This TCR beta chain was found in a study of blood T cell repertoires in COVID-19. TCRdb's copy holds only in-frame clones and misses some; the assay was immunoSEQ multiplex PCR. The data hold approximately 50,000 clones, with 85% observed a single time. The CDR3 length is 17 residues. J was trimmed by 5 bases and V by 3 bases; bases with no gene match: 12. Per the germline V gene, CDR1 is SEHNR and CDR2 is FQNEAQ (reference sequence). This sequence originates from a human donor in a cohort sampled during active COVID-19. The sequenced material came from peripheral blood. The chain uses TRBV7-9 and TRBJ1-1; 10 bases match TRBD1. The CDR3 loop reads CASSLEFRQGARTEAFF. The CDR3 DNA follows: TGTGCCAGCAGCTTGGAGTTTCGACAGGGGGCGCGGACTGAAGCTTTCTTT.